This section outlines one TCR beta chain sequence together with its context. Its antigen is not identified. A much bigger clone sits one base away, suggesting this may be a read error. All patients were treatment-naive before thyroid surgery. TCRdb re-processed the PCR reads through MiXCR. The sample shows 70,000 or so clones, about 14% of them seen only once. This specimen belongs to a study of metastatic and nonmetastatic thyroid tumors. Study-level findings and limits: For both blood and tumor, malignant thyroid tumors reportedly showed significantly higher TCR beta diversity than benign nodules did.

The CDR3 consists of 14 residues. Germline values: CDR1 MNHEY, CDR2 SVGEGT. Material for sequencing was blood. The sequence derives from a male donor with papillary thyroid cancer or a benign thyroid nodule (not recorded which). Some clones in this sample may be carry-over from other donors' samples. This chain links TRBV6-2 or TRBV6-3 with TRBJ2-3; D is uncertain. This chain's CDR3 is CASSYSSSTDMQYF. CDR3 DNA sequence: TGTGCCAGCAGTTACTCGAGTTCCACAGATATGCAGTATTTT.